This T cell receptor (beta chain) came from a study of OX40 agonist ivuxolimab in advanced cancers. This clone was observed a handful of times. The V gene lost 8 bases and the J gene lost 4 bases, with 14 bases spanning the gap. Germline values: CDR1 SNHLY, CDR2 FYNNEI. This CDR3 is built from 13 residues. Sequencing was performed with immunoSEQ multiplex PCR; in TCRdb, only in-frame clones are kept and a portion is missing. The table has more than 65,000 clones, about 85% seen once. The rearrangement uses TRBV2 and TRBJ1-2; D is undetermined. This receptor was identified in an adult with an advanced solid tumor such as melanoma, head and neck, liver or kidney cancer. The source material was CD4+ or CD8+ T cells sorted from blood, sampled in a trial of the OX40 agonist ivuxolimab. CDR3: CASRAYYAYGYTF. The DNA for the CDR3 is TGTGCCAGCCGGGCTTATTACGCCTATGGCTACACCTTC.